This TCR beta chain originates from a study of blood T cell repertoires in COVID-19. Whole-study context: Acute-phase and convalescent COVID-19 samples originated in the United States, Italy and Spain. PBMCs, B-cell-depleted T cells, or T cells were the source of the cDNA or gDNA that made up the material.

Per the original methods: Reference gene primer amplification gave estimated nucleated cell counts. The repertoire was sequenced with immunoSEQ multiplex PCR; TCRdb's copy has only in-frame clones and lacks some. V and J calls and clone size are copied from that table; D and trimming were computed from the DNA. This table holds approximately 270,000 clones, over 75% found once. This CDR3 contains 14 residues. Germline-derived CDR1 and CDR2 are LGHDT and YNNKEL (reference sequence). V was pared by 1 base and J by 9 bases, with 15 bases between. The chain links TRBV3-1 (or the pseudogene TRBV3-2) to TRBJ2-5, with D tentatively TRBD1 (5 bases). The sequenced sample consisted of peripheral blood. The TCR comes from a woman between 65 and 79 years old with acute or convalescent COVID-19. CDR3: CASSQGPPQGAQYF. The DNA for the CDR3 is TGTGCCAGCAGCCAAGGGCCCCCGCAAGGGGCCCAGTACTTC.